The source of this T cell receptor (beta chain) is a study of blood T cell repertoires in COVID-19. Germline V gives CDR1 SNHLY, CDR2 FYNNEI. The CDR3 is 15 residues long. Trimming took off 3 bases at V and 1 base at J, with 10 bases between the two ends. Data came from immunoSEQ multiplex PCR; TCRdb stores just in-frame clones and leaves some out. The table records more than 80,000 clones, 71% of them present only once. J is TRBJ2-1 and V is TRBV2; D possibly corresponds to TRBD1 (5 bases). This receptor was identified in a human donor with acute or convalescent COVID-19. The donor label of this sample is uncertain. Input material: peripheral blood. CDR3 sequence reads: CASSDREDSYNEQFF. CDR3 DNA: TGTGCCAGCAGTGACAGGGAAGATTCCTACAATGAGCAGTTCTTC.